This T cell receptor (beta chain) was sequenced in a study of shared clonotypes between healthy human individuals. This CDR3 contains 14 residues. Per germline, CDR1 MGHDK and CDR2 SYGVNS. V lost 7 bases to trimming and J lost 2 bases; unmatched junction nucleotides: 4. The repertoire was sequenced with immunoSEQ multiplex PCR; TCRdb's copy has only in-frame clones and lacks some. This table has 650,000 to 800,000 clones, over 60% appearing once. V is TRBV25-1 and J is TRBJ2-1, with 8 bases aligning to TRBD1. Sample: memory CD4+ T cells sorted from blood. Stated subset: CD45RA-negative fraction. This TCR came from a woman aged 25-40 years in good health. Here the CDR3 reads CASTHRGAYNEQFF. CDR3 bases: TGTGCCAGCACCCACAGGGGGGCCTACAATGAGCAGTTCTTC.